This T cell receptor (beta chain) is drawn from a study of cytomegalovirus exposure and HLA in healthy donors. On the study more broadly: In a previous analysis, around 110 million unique TCR beta sequences were found from some 180 million T cells. Tens of millions of unique TCRs, all from HLA-typed donors, were included in an early release of the data. Study-level results: With later analysis, a missense DCLRE1C variant became linked to TCR beta V- and J-gene trimming. In vitro testing confirmed a few CMV-associated chains as specific for CMV antigens.

As for this clone: Its antigen is still unknown.

Germline-derived CDR1 and CDR2 are LNHDA and SQIVND (reference sequence). The CDR3 covers 16 residues. V lost 8 bases, J lost 3 bases, and 23 bases lay in between. PCR primers comprised 60 Vbeta and 13 Jbeta primers. TCRdb keeps only in-frame clones here, not all; method: immunoSEQ multiplex PCR. This sample has some 130,000 clones, with approximately 80% found just once. Sequenced: PBMCs. The rearrangement links TRBV19 to TRBJ2-7; maybe TRBD2 (6 bases). The clonotype comes from a human donor in good health. The CDR3 protein is CASRGSSLGIVYEQYF. Here the CDR3 DNA reads TGTGCCAGTCGGGGGTCCTCCTTGGGAATAGTCTACGAGCAGTACTTC.